These T cell receptor beta chains were read from a single sample in a study of blood T cell repertoires in COVID-19. This table comes from immunoSEQ multiplex PCR, and its TCRdb copy is limited to in-frame clones, with some not included. The table has 150,000 to 250,000 clones, about 86% seen once. The sample taken for sequencing was PBMCs or T cells enriched from blood (not recorded which). Receptor source: a man aged 35 to 55 who had recovered from COVID-19. Each CDR3 is given with its conserved first and last residue. The D gene is left open where the match is weak. Clone sizes are given selectively: once, few, many, or a class where the clone is expanded.

d_call	j_call	v_call	cdr3_length	clone_size	cdr3_aa	cdr3_nt
-	TRBJ1-5	TRBV15	15	many	CATSSRTVHNQPQHF	TGTGCCACCAGCAGTAGGACAGTCCACAATCAGCCCCAGCATTTT
-	TRBJ1-2	TRBV2	13	-	CASSDLRAEGYTF	TGTGCCAGCAGTGACCTCAGGGCGGAAGGCTACACCTTC
-	TRBJ2-5	TRBV6-2/TRBV6-3	15	-	CASSLGLSGEETQYF	TGTGCCAGCAGTCTCGGACTCTCCGGGGAAGAGACCCAGTACTTC
-	TRBJ2-1	TRBV2	15	-	CASSEWGGRANEQFF	TGTGCCAGCAGTGAATGGGGGGGCCGGGCCAATGAGCAGTTCTTC
-	TRBJ2-3	TRBV11-3	12	-	CASSLVSNTQYF	TGTGCCAGCAGCTTAGTTTCTAATACGCAGTATTTT
-	TRBJ1-2	TRBV7-2	14	-	CASTARGAGYGYTF	TGTGCCAGCACCGCGCGGGGGGCAGGCTATGGCTACACCTTC
-	TRBJ1-6	TRBV3-1/TRBV3-2	16	-	CASSQDLLGSNSPLHF	TGTGCCAGCAGCCAAGATCTTTTGGGTAGCAATTCACCCCTCCACTTT
TRBD1	TRBJ1-2	TRBV5-1	14	-	CASSLDRANYGYTF	TGCGCCAGCAGCCTAGACAGGGCTAACTATGGCTACACCTTC
TRBD1	TRBJ1-1	TRBV5-4	14	-	CASSSGTDNTEAFF	TGTGCCAGCAGCTCCGGGACAGATAACACTGAAGCTTTCTTT
-	TRBJ1-1	TRBV21-1	16	-	CASSKLSRGLNTEAFF	TGTGCCAGCAGCAAATTGTCTAGAGGGTTGAACACTGAAGCTTTCTTT
-	TRBJ1-1	TRBV19	16	-	CASREFSSGSNTEAFF	TGTGCCAGTAGGGAGTTCTCATCGGGATCGAACACTGAAGCTTTCTTT
TRBD1	TRBJ2-4	TRBV15	12	many	CATSIGTGGRYF	TGTGCCACCAGCATTGGGACAGGCGGGCGGTACTTC
TRBD1	TRBJ1-2	TRBV13	18	-	CASSFRGTGQGIWYGYTF	TGTGCCAGCAGCTTTAGGGGCACGGGACAGGGGATTTGGTATGGCTACACCTTC
-	TRBJ2-2	TRBV21-1	16	-	CASSSWTETNTGELFF	TGTGCCAGCAGCAGCTGGACAGAAACGAACACCGGGGAGCTGTTTTTT
-	TRBJ1-1	TRBV18	15	-	CASSADSMMNTEAFF	TGTGCCAGCTCCGCCGACAGTATGATGAACACTGAAGCTTTCTTT
-	TRBJ2-7	TRBV10-3	13	-	CAIAGGSSYEQYF	TGTGCCATCGCAGGAGGGAGCTCCTACGAGCAGTACTTC
TRBD2	TRBJ2-5	TRBV7-2	15	few	CASSLFGGNQETQYF	TGTGCCAGCAGCCTATTCGGGGGGAACCAAGAGACCCAGTACTTC
TRBD1	TRBJ2-7	TRBV19	14	-	CASSGSTGGYEQYF	TGTGCCAGTAGTGGATCGACAGGGGGTTACGAGCAGTACTTC
-	TRBJ1-2	TRBV12-3/TRBV12-4	12	-	CASSDRLNGYTF	TGTGCCAGCAGCGACAGGCTCAATGGCTACACCTTC
-	TRBJ1-2	TRBV15	14	-	CATSRDGHSYGYTF	TGTGCCACCAGCAGAGATGGACATTCCTATGGCTACACCTTC
TRBD1	TRBJ2-5	TRBV2	15	once	CASSITGASQETQYF	TGTGCCAGCAGTATTACAGGGGCTTCACAAGAGACCCAGTACTTC
TRBD1	TRBJ2-7	TRBV7-8	14	-	CASSFSGTGDEQYF	TGTGCCAGCAGCTTCTCCGGGACAGGGGACGAGCAGTACTTC
-	TRBJ2-7	TRBV27	15	-	CASKKSSGLDYEQYF	TGTGCCAGCAAGAAATCATCGGGACTCGACTACGAGCAGTACTTC
TRBD2	TRBJ2-6	TRBV28	16	-	CASRPAGGSGANVLTF	TGTGCCAGCAGGCCGGCGGGGGGGTCTGGGGCCAACGTCCTGACTTTC
-	TRBJ1-5	TRBV28	14	-	CASRSTGGGASQHF	TGTGCCAGCAGATCTACGGGGGGGGGCGCGTCCCAGCATTTT
TRBD1	TRBJ1-2	TRBV5-4	14	once	CASSPPDRGYGYTF	TGTGCCAGCAGTCCCCCGGACAGGGGCTATGGCTACACCTTC